This passage covers 9 T cell receptor beta chains from one sample sequenced in a study of CD8+ T cells in alopecia areata. Sequencing templates came from extracted RNA that was reverse transcribed into cDNA. Method: immunoSEQ multiplex PCR; TCRdb's copy keeps in-frame clones and lacks some. The table has roughly 64,000 clones, roughly 47% seen once. The material sequenced was NKG2D-low CD8+ T cells sorted from blood. The receptors were sampled from a human donor with alopecia areata.

This sequence joins TRBV4-3 and TRBJ2-7, with D perhaps matching TRBD2 (5 bases). The CDR3 runs to 16 residues. The germline V gene encodes CDR1 LGHNA and CDR2 YSLEER. Trimming removed 0 bases at V and 2 bases at J, with 14 bases between. In DNA, the CDR3 is TGCGCCAGCAGCCAAGAGGCATCGAGGGCAGCCTACGAGCAGTACTTC. Amino acid sequence: CASSQEASRAAYEQYF.

The chain uses TRBV4-3 and TRBJ2-2, with 7 bases identical to TRBD1. Germline lookup yields CDR1 LGHNA and CDR2 YSLEER. The V segment lost 0 bases and the J segment 3 bases; nucleotides outside the gene matches: 4. There are 16 residues in the CDR3. Written as DNA, the CDR3 is TGCGCCAGCAGCCAAGATGAGGGGGCGGACACCGGGGAGCTGTTTTTT. Its protein is CASSQDEGADTGELFF.

This clone is medium-sized (0.01 to 0.1%) in the sample. The chain combines TRBV19 with TRBJ2-1; D gene unclear. CDR1 and CDR2 from the germline V gene are LNHDA and SQIVND (reference sequence). V gave up 2 bases and J gave up 3 bases, with 5 bases separating them. The CDR3 covers 13 residues. CDR3 residues: CASSITRYNEQFF. CDR3 DNA sequence: TGTGCCAGTAGTATAACCCGCTACAATGAGCAGTTCTTC. Combining the CDR3 with reference TRBV19 and TRBJ2-1 gives the whole variable domain DGGITQSPKYLFRKEGQNVTLSCEQNLNHDAMYWYRQDPGQGLRLIYYSQIVNDFQKGDIAEGYSVSREKKESFPLTVTSAQKNPTAFYLCASSITRYNEQFFGPGTRLTVL.

The chain links TRBV27 to TRBJ2-1; 12 bases map to TRBD2. The CDR3 runs 16 residues. The germline CDR1 and CDR2 sequences are MNHEY and SMNVEV (reference sequence). The trim removed 7 bases at V and 0 bases at J, leaving 4 bases unmatched. DNA of the CDR3: TGTGCCAGCAAGACTAGCGGGGGCAACTCCTACAATGAGCAGTTCTTC. It encodes CASKTSGGNSYNEQFF.

This CDR3 is CASSEMTGPIQETQYF. CDR3 coding DNA: TGTGCCAGCAGCGAGATGACAGGCCCTATTCAAGAGACCCAGTACTTC. The V gene is TRBV27, the J gene TRBJ2-5; a weak D match, TRBD1 (6 bases). Trimming shortened V by 6 bases and J by 2 bases, and 19 bases separated the two germline ends. Germline V gene lookup returns CDR1 MNHEY and CDR2 SMNVEV (reference sequence). The CDR3 has 16 amino acids.

The V and J genes are TRBV7-9 and TRBJ2-7, with D perhaps given as TRBD1 or TRBD2 (5 bases each). Trimming removed 5 bases from V and 1 base from J, with 18 bases in between. This CDR3 is 16 amino acids long. Germline V gives CDR1 SEHNR, CDR2 FQNEAQ (reference sequence). The CDR3 region is CASSPVEGRSSYEQYF. CDR3 nucleotide sequence: TGTGCCAGCAGCCCCGTAGAGGGGCGCAGTTCCTACGAGCAGTACTTC.

The CDR3: CATQGGGNSPLHF. The CDR3 region has the DNA TGTGCCACCCAGGGGGGTGGTAATTCACCCCTCCACTTT. The V gene is TRBV2, the J gene TRBJ1-6, with 7 bases identical to TRBD1. This CDR3 contains 13 residues. Germline V CDR1 and CDR2: SNHLY, FYNNEI. Trimming at V came to 10 bases and at J to 6 bases, leaving 6 bases not matched to a gene.

J is TRBJ2-5 and V is TRBV6-5; 7 bases align to TRBD1. From germline, CDR1 is MNHEY and CDR2 SVGAGI. V lost 4 bases, J lost 10 bases, and 3 bases stayed unmatched. The length of the CDR3 is 11 residues. Here the CDR3 DNA reads TGTGCCAGCAGTTCTGGACAGGTCCAGTACTTC. Its translation: CASSSGQVQYF.

About this clone: A junction end diverges from the germline sequence, so it may reflect a read error. This chain connects TRBV5-1 to TRBJ2-1, with 8 bases that match TRBD2. The CDR3 spans 15 residues. The germline V gene encodes CDR1 SGHRS and CDR2 YFSETQ. CDR3 in amino acids: CATSLAGIWNNEQFF. Here the CDR3 DNA reads TGCGCCACCAGCTTAGCGGGAATCTGGAACAATGAGCAGTTCTTC.